One and the same sample provided the 7 T cell receptor beta chains below, sequenced in a study of blood T cell repertoires in COVID-19. TCRdb's copy holds only in-frame clones and misses some; the assay was immunoSEQ multiplex PCR. The table lists 50,000 or so clones, 84% of them singletons. Sequencing used peripheral blood. These receptors all come from a man between 50 and 59 years old with acute or convalescent COVID-19.

The chain is built from TRBV2 and TRBJ2-3, with 12 nucleotides matching TRBD2. V shed 4 bases, J shed 0 bases, and the junction held 5 bases outside the gene matches. Germline V gene sequence: CDR1 SNHLY, CDR2 FYNNEI. The CDR3 sequence is 17 residues long. The CDR3 DNA follows: TGTGCCAGCAGTGGTGCTAGCGGGGGGGGAAGCACAGATACGCAGTATTTT. Its protein is CASSGASGGGSTDTQYF.

The chain couples TRBV5-4 to TRBJ2-3; 9 bases fit TRBD1. This CDR3 has 16 amino acids. Germline-derived CDR1 and CDR2 are SGHNT and YYREEE (reference sequence). V was pared by 0 bases and J by 7 bases, with 9 bases of the junction left unmatched. This chain's CDR3 is CASSLDPGQGGNTQYF. In nucleotides, the CDR3 is TGTGCCAGCAGCTTGGATCCGGGACAGGGAGGGAATACGCAGTATTTT.

V gene TRBV6-2 or TRBV6-3 combines with J gene TRBJ1-1, with a possible D match to TRBD1 (5 bases). With 2 bases removed from V and 1 base from J, the gap between germline ends came to 5 bases. CDR1 MNHEY and CDR2 SVGEGT come from the germline V gene. This CDR3 contains 13 residues. CDR3 in DNA: TGTGCCAGCAGTTACAGGGGGAACACTGAAGCTTTCTTT. Protein product: CASSYRGNTEAFF.

The chain carries TRBV7-3 and TRBJ2-3; TRBD1 matches at 9 bases. Looked up from germline, CDR1 is SGHTA and CDR2 is FQGTGA. The ends lost 5 bases at V and 6 bases at J; junction bases unmatched: 6. The CDR3 covers 14 residues. CDR3 residues: CASSPGTGSDTQYF. The CDR3 bases are TGTGCCAGCAGCCCCGGGACAGGGTCCGATACGCAGTATTTT.

This rearrangement joins TRBV6-4 to TRBJ2-2; 9 nucleotides match TRBD1. This CDR3 comprises 14 residues. V gave up 5 bases and J gave up 6 bases; unmatched junction bases: 4. Per the germline V gene, CDR1 is MRHNA and CDR2 is SNTAGT. This chain's CDR3 is CASSLDRGSGELFF. The DNA of the CDR3 is TGTGCCAGCAGTCTGGACAGGGGTTCCGGGGAGCTGTTTTTT.

This clone is a singleton in its sample. The CDR3, as DNA: TGTGCCAGCAGTTACTCGGCCGATCCCTACAATGAGCAGTTCTTC. This translates into CASSYSADPYNEQFF. This chain uses TRBV6-5 with TRBJ2-1; the D is unclear. V lost 0 bases and J lost 2, with 8 bases in between. CDR1 and CDR2 from the germline V gene are MNHEY and SVGAGI. This CDR3 comprises 15 residues.

CDR3 amino acids: CASSPAPATNEKLFF. The CDR3 coding sequence is TGTGCCAGCTCACCGGCCCCTGCAACTAATGAAAAACTGTTTTTT. The V gene is TRBV18, the J gene TRBJ1-4; D gene unclear. The CDR3 sequence is 15 residues long. The germline V and J ends were trimmed by 3 bases and 0 bases, with 8 bases remaining between them. Germline CDR1 reads KGHSH; CDR2 reads LQKENI. The variable domain in full, completed from reference TRBV18 and TRBJ1-4, reads NAGVMQNPRHLVRRRGQEARLRCSPMKGHSHVYWYRQLPEEGLKFMVYLQKENIIDESGMPKERFSAEFPKEGPSILRIQQVVRGDSAAYFCASSPAPATNEKLFFGSGTQLSVL.